The T cell receptor (beta chain) described here comes from a study of blood T cells in healthy people across ages. Notes on the study in general: Possibly confounding the expanded clonotype changes was the fact that donor CMV status was unknown.

A J-beta primer mix and a sample-barcoded 5' primer were used in a second PCR of about 7 to 11 cycles. Sequencing recovered at least 2.5 million CDR3-containing paired-end reads from each sample. MiXCR, applied by TCRdb to the 5' RACE reads, yields one record per CDR3 protein. This sample has over 950,000 distinct CDR3 sequences; roughly two fifths occur once, and the top ten carry less than 15%. In the case of this clonotype: The target antigen is unknown.

This TCR was recovered from a man younger than 30 in good health. Sequencing was done on a sample of blood.

The CDR3 nucleotides are TGTGCCAGCAGCGGAGGGCGTTCGGGGTTAAACACCATATATTTT. Amino acids: CASSGGRSGLNTIYF. The genes are TRBV9 and TRBJ1-3; D not resolved. Germline lookup yields CDR1 SGDLS and CDR2 YYNGEE. The CDR3 is made up of 15 amino acids. The V end lost 3 bases, the J end lost 6 bases, and 16 bases lay between the germline ends.